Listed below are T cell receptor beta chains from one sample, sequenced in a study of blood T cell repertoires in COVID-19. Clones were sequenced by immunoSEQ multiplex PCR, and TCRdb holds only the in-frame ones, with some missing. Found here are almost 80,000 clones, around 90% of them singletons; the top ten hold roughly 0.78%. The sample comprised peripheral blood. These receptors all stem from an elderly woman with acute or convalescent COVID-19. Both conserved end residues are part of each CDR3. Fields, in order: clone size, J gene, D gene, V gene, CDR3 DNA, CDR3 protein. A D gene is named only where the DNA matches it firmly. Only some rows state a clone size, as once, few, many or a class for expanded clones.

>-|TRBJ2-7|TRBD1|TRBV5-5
TGTGCCAGCAGCTTGGACCCGGGACAGGGGAACTACGAGCAGTACTTC
CASSLDPGQGNYEQYF
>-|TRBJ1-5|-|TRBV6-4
TGTGCCAGCAGCACTATTAATCCTAATAGCAATCAGCCCCAGCATTTT
CASSTINPNSNQPQHF
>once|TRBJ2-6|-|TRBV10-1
TGCGCCAGCAGTGTAGACGGGGGCTCTGGGGCCAACGTCCTGACTTTC
CASSVDGGSGANVLTF
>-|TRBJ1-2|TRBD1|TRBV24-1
TGTGCCACCAGTAGGGGACAGGGGAACTATGGCTACACCTTC
CATSRGQGNYGYTF
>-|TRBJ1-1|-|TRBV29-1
TGCAGCGTTGGTCAGGAGAACACTGAAGCTTTCTTT
CSVGQENTEAFF
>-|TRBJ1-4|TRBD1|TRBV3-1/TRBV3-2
TGTGCCAGCAGCCCCGGGACAGGGGGCGAAAAACTGTTTTTT
CASSPGTGGEKLFF
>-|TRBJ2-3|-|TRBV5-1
TGCGCCAGCAGCTTTTTAAGTGGCGGGAAAAGCACAGATACGCAGTATTTT
CASSFLSGGKSTDTQYF
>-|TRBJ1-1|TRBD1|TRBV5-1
TGCGCCAGCAGCTTGGGTCAGGGGGCTCCGGACACTGAAGCTTTCTTT
CASSLGQGAPDTEAFF
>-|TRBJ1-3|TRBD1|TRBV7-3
TGTGCCAGCAGCTCGACAGGGTCTGGAAACACCATATATTTT
CASSSTGSGNTIYF
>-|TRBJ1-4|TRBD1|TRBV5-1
TGCGCCAGCAGCTCGGCCACAGGGGGGCCTGAAAAACTGTTTTTT
CASSSATGGPEKLFF
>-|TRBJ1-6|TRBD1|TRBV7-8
TGTGCCAGCAGCTTAAACCCGCCGGGACAGGGGGTTTCACCCCTCCACTTT
CASSLNPPGQGVSPLHF
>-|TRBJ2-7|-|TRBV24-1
TGTGCCACCAGTGCGGTAAAGCAGTACTTC
CATSAVKQYF
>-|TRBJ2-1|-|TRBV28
TGTGCCAGCAGTTCCGTGATGGGACTCGGTCCTCCCTACAATGAGCAGTTCTTC
CASSSVMGLGPPYNEQFF
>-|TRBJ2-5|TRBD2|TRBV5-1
TGCGCCAGCAGCCGACTGGAGGGTAGCGGGACGGAGACCCAGTACTTC
CASSRLEGSGTETQYF
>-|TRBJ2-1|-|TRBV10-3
TGTGCCATCAGTGAGTCGTGGCAGTTCTCCTACAATGAGCAGTTCTTC
CAISESWQFSYNEQFF
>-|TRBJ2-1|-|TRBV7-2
TGTGCCAGCAGCTTAATTAGCAGTGAGCAGTTCTTC
CASSLISSEQFF
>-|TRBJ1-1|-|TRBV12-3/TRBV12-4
TGTGCCAGCAGCCCGACAGTAAACACTGAAGCTTTCTTT
CASSPTVNTEAFF
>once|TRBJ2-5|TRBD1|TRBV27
TGTGCCAGCAGTCACCCCGGGACAGGGGGATTGGAGACCCAGTACTTC
CASSHPGTGGLETQYF
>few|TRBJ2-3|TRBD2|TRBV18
TGTGCCAGCTCACCAACTCGGACTAGCGGCGGCACAGATACGCAGTATTTT
CASSPTRTSGGTDTQYF
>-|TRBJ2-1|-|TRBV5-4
TGTGCCAGCAGCTTCAAGCGGTCGGTGAATGAGCAGTTCTTC
CASSFKRSVNEQFF